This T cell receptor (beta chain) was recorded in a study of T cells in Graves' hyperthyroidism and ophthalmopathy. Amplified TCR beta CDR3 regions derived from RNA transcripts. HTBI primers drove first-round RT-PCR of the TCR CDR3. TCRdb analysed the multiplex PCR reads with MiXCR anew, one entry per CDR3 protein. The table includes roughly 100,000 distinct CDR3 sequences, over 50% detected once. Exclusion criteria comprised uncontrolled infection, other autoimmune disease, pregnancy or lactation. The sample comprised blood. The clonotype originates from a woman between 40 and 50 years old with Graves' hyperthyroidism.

CDR3 protein: CASSWTGGTDTQYF. CDR3 in DNA: TGTGCCAGCAGTTGGACAGGGGGAACAGATACGCAGTATTTT. The genes are TRBV12-3 or TRBV12-4 and TRBJ2-3; 10 nucleotides line up with TRBD1. V gave up 4 bases and J gave up 3 bases; unmatched junction bases: 1. The CDR3 runs to 14 residues.